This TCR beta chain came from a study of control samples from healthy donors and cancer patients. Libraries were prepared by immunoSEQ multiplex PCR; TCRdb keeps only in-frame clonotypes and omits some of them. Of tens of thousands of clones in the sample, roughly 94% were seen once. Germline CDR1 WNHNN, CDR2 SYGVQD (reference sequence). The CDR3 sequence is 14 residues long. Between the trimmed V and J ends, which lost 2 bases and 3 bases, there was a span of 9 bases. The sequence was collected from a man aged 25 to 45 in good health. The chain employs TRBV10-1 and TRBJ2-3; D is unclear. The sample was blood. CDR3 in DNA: TGCGCCAGCAGTGAGGCTCAGGTTACAGATACGCAGTATTTT. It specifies CASSEAQVTDTQYF.